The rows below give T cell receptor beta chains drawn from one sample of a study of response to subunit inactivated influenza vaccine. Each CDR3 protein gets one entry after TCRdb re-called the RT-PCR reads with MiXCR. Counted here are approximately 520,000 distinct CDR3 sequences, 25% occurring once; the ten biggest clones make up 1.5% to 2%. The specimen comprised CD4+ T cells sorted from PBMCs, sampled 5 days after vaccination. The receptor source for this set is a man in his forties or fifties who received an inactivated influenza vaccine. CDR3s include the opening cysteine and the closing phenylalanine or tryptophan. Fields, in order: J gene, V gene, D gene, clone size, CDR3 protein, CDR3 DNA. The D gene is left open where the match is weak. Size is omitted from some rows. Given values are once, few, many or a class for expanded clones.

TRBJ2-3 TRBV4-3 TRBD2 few CASSQEWVSGGANTQYF TGCGCCAGCAGCCAAGAATGGGTTAGCGGGGGGGCGAATACGCAGTATTTT
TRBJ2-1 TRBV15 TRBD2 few CATRIAGGSSYNEQFF TGTGCCACCAGGATAGCGGGAGGGAGCTCCTACAATGAGCAGTTCTTC
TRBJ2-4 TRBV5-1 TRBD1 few CASSSTGFENIQYF TGCGCCAGCAGCTCGACAGGGTTCGAAAACATTCAGTACTTC
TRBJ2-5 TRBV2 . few CASSSEPRVAQYF TGTGCCAGCAGTTCGGAACCTCGAGTGGCCCAGTACTTC
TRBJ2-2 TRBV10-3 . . CAISESGGNGELFF TGTGCCATCAGTGAGTCGGGTGGAAACGGGGAGCTGTTTTTT
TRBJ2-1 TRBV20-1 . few CSARARTMGQFF TGCAGTGCTAGAGCCCGGACTATGGGGCAGTTCTTC
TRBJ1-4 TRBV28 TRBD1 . CASRVTGDYNEKLFF TGTGCCAGCAGGGTTACAGGGGACTATAATGAAAAACTGTTTTTT
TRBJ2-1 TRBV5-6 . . CASSLGGMGVKFF TGTGCCAGCAGCTTGGGCGGGATGGGGGTCAAGTTCTTC
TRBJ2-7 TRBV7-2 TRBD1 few CASSRTTGGLYEQYF TGTGCCAGCAGCCGCACGACAGGGGGCCTCTACGAGCAGTACTTC
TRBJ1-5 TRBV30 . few CAWSRGGQPQHF TGTGCCTGGAGTCGGGGAGGACAGCCCCAGCATTTT
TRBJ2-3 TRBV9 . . CASSARQNTDTQYF TGTGCCAGCAGCGCCCGACAGAACACAGATACGCAGTATTTT
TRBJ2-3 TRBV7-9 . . CASSSLISTDTQYF TGTGCCAGCAGCTCCCTAATTAGCACAGATACGCAGTATTTT
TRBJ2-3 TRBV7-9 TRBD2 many CASSFTALAGFTDTQYF TGTGCCAGCAGCTTCACAGCACTAGCGGGATTCACAGATACGCAGTATTTT
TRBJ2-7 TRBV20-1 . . CSATLGAAYEQYF TGCAGTGCCACCCTTGGTGCCGCCTACGAGCAGTACTTC
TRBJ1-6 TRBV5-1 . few CASSLDGLGSPLHF TGCGCCAGCAGCCTGGACGGATTGGGTTCACCCCTCCACTTT
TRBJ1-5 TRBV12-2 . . CASRLNTRPNQPQHF TGTGCAAGTCGCTTAAACACAAGGCCGAATCAGCCCCAGCATTTT
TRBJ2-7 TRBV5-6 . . CASSDDRTYEQYF TGTGCCAGCAGCGACGACAGAACCTACGAGCAGTACTTC
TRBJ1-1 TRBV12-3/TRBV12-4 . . CASRPTVNTEAFF TGTGCCAGCAGGCCAACTGTGAACACTGAAGCTTTCTTT
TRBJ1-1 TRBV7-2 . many CASSLGLSSGAEAFF TGTGCCAGCAGCTTAGGATTAAGTAGTGGGGCTGAAGCTTTCTTT
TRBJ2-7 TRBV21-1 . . CASSDFRDRIPYEQYF TGTGCCAGCAGCGATTTCCGGGACAGAATCCCCTACGAGCAGTACTTC
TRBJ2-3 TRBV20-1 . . CSATPWESTDTQYF TGCAGTGCCACCCCCTGGGAGAGCACAGATACGCAGTATTTT
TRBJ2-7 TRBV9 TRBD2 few CASSALLAGVHEQYF TGTGCCAGCAGCGCCCTATTGGCGGGAGTCCACGAGCAGTACTTC
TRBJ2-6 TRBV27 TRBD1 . CASSTGTGGAGANVLTF TGTGCCAGCAGTACCGGGACAGGGGGCGCTGGGGCCAACGTCCTGACTTTC